This entry is about one T cell receptor (beta chain). Unmatched junction bases numbered 8, after V lost 0 bases and J lost 0 bases. The V gene's germline CDR1 is LNHDA and CDR2 SQIVND (reference sequence). The CDR3 length is 18 residues. This sample was taken from a study of blood T cell repertoires in COVID-19. The table came from immunoSEQ multiplex PCR; TCRdb's copy has only in-frame clones and leaves some out. The sample yields around 200,000 clones, 80% to 90% seen once. The TCR sequence derives from a man aged 40-50 years who had recovered from COVID-19. Sample: PBMCs or T cells enriched from blood (not recorded which). The chain links TRBV19 to TRBJ1-3; 7 nucleotides match TRBD1. The CDR3 protein is CASSIDSRTGLSGNTIYF. CDR3 sequence (DNA): TGTGCCAGTAGTATAGATTCCAGGACAGGCCTCTCTGGAAACACCATATATTTT. The variable domain in full, completed from reference TRBV19 and TRBJ1-3, reads DGGITQSPKYLFRKEGQNVTLSCEQNLNHDAMYWYRQDPGQGLRLIYYSQIVNDFQKGDIAEGYSVSREKKESFPLTVTSAQKNPTAFYLCASSIDSRTGLSGNTIYFGEGSWLTVV.